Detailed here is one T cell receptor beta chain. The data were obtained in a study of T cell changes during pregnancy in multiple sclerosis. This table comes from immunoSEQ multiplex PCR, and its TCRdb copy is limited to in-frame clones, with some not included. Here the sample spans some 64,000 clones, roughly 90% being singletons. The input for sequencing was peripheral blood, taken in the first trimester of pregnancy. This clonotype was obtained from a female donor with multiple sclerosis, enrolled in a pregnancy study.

The DNA of the CDR3 is TGCGCCAGCAGCCAAGATAAGAGACTAGCGGGATACAATGAGCAGTTCTTC. Its translation: CASSQDKRLAGYNEQFF. The genes are TRBV4-1 and TRBJ2-1, with TRBD2 matching over 11 bases. V dropped 0 bases and J dropped 4; count of bases not matched to a gene: 5. Germline V lookup: CDR1 MGHRA, CDR2 YSYEKL. The CDR3 sequence is 17 residues long.